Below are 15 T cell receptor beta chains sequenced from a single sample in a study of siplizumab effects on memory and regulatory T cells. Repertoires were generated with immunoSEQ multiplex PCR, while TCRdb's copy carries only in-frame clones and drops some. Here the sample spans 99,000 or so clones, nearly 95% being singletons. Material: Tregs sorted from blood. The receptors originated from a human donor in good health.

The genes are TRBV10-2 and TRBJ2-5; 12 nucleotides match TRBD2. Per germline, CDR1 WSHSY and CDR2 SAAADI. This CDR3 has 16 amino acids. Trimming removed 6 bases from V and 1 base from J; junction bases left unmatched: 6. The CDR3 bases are TGCGCCAGCAGGGGACTAGCGGGCCACTCCCAAGAGACCCAGTACTTC. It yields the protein CASRGLAGHSQETQYF.

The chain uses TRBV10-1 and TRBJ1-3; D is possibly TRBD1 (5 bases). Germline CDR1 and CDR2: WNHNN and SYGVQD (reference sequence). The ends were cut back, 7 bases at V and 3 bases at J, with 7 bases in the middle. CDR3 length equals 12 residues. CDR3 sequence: CASKGLGNTIYF. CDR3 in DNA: TGCGCCAGCAAGGGACTTGGAAACACCATATATTTT.

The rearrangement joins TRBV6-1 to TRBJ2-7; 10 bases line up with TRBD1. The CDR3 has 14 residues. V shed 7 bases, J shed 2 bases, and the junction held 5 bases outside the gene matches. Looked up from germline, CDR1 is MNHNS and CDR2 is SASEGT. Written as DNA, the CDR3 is TGTGCCAGCAATAGGGGACAGGGGCCCTACGAGCAGTACTTC. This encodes CASNRGQGPYEQYF.

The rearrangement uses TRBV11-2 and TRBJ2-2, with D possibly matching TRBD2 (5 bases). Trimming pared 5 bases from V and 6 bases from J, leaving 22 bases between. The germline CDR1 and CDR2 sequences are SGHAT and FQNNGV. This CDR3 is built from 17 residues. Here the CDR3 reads CASSPRVLAYRPGELFF. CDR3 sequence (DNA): TGTGCCAGCAGCCCCCGGGTATTAGCGTACCGGCCCGGGGAGCTGTTTTTT. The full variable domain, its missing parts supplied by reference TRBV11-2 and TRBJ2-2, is EAGVAQSPRYKIIEKRQSVAFWCNPISGHATLYWYQQILGQGPKLLIQFQNNGVVDDSQLPKDRFSAERLKGVDSTLKIQPAKLEDSAVYLCASSPRVLAYRPGELFFGEGSRLTVL.

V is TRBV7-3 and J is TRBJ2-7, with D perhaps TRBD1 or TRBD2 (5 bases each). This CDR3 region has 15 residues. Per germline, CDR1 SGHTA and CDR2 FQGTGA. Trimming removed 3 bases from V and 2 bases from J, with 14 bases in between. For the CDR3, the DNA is TGTGCCAGCAGCTTGCGTGGGGGAGATACCTACGAGCAGTACTTC. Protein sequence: CASSLRGGDTYEQYF.

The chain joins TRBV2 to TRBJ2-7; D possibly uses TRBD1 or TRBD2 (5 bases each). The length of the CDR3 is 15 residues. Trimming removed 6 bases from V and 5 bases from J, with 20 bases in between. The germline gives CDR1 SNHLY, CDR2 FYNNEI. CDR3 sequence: CASRDGTARSHEQYF. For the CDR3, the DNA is TGTGCCAGCAGAGACGGGACCGCCAGGTCCCACGAGCAGTACTTC.

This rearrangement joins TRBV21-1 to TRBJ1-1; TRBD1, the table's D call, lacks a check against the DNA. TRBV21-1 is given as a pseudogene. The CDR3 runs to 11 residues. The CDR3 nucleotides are TGTGCCAGCAGCGGGACAGCTGAAGCTTTCTTT. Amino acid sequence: CASSGTAEAFF.

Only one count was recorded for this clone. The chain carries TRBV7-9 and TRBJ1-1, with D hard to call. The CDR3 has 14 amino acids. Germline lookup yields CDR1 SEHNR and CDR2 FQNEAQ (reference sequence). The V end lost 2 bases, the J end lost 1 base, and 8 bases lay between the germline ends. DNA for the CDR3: TGTGCCAGCAGCTTAATGGCGGAGAACACTGAAGCTTTCTTT. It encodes CASSLMAENTEAFF.

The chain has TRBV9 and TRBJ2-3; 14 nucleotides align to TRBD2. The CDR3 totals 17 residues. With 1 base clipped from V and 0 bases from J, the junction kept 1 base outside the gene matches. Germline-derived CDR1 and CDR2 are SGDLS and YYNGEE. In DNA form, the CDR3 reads TGTGCCAGCAGCGTAAGGACTAGCGGGGGGAGCACAGATACGCAGTATTTT. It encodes CASSVRTSGGSTDTQYF.

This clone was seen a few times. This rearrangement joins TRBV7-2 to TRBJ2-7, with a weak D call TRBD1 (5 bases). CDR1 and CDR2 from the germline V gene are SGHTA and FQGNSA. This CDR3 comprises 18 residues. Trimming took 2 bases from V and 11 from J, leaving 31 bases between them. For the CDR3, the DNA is TGTGCCAGCAGCTTAAGGCCCAGAAGCGACAGATTCCCGTCTCTAGAGTACTTC. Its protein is CASSLRPRSDRFPSLEYF.

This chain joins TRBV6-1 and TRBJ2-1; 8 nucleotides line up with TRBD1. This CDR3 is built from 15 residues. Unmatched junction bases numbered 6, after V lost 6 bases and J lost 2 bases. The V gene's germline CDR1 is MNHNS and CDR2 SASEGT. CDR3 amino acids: CASSGTGSPYNEQFF. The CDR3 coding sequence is TGTGCCAGCAGCGGGACAGGAAGCCCCTACAATGAGCAGTTCTTC.

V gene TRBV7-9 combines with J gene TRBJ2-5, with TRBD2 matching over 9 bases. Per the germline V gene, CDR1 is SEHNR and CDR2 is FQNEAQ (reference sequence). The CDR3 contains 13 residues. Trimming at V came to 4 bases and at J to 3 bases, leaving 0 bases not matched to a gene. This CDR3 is CASSSSGEETQYF. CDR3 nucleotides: TGTGCCAGCAGCTCTAGCGGGGAAGAGACCCAGTACTTC.

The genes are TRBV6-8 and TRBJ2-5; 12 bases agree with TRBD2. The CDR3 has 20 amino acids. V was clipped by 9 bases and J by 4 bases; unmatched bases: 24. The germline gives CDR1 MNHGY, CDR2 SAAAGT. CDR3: CARGDFGQGRTSGAGETQYF. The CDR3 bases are TGTGCCAGGGGGGACTTCGGACAGGGGAGGACTAGCGGGGCTGGAGAGACCCAGTACTTC.

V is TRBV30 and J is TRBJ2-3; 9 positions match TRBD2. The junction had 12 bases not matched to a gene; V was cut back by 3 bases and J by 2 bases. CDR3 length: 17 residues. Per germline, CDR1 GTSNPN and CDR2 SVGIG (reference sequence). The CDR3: CAWSARRLAGNTDTQYF. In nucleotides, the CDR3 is TGTGCCTGGAGCGCCCGCCGCCTAGCGGGAAACACAGATACGCAGTATTTT. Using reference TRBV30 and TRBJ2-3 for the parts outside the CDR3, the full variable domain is SQTIHQWPATLVQPVGSPLSLECTVEGTSNPNLYWYRQAAGRGLQLLFYSVGIGQISSEVPQNLSASRPQDRQFILSSKKLLLSDSGFYLCAWSARRLAGNTDTQYFGPGTRLTVL.

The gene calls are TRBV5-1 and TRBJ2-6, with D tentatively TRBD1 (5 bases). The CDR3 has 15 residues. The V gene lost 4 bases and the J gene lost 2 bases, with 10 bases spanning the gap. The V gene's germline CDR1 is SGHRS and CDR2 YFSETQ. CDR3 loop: CASSAQGAGANVLTF. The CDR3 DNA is TGCGCCAGCAGCGCCCAGGGTGCTGGGGCCAACGTCCTGACTTTC.